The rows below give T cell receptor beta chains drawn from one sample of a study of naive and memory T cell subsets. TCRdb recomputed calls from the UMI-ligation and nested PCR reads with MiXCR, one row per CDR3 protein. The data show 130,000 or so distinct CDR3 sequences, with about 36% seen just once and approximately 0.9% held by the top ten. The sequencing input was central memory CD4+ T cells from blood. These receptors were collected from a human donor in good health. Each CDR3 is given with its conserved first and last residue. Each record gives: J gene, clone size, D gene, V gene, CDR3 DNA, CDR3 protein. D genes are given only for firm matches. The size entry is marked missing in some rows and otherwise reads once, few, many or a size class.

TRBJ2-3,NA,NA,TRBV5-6,TGTGCCAGCAGCTTGAGTTCCAGGGCTGCAGATACGCAGTATTTT,CASSLSSRAADTQYF
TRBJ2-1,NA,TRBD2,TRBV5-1,TGCGCCAGCAGCTTGGGGTTATTAGCGGGAGTAAGATACAATGAGCAGTTCTTC,CASSLGLLAGVRYNEQFF
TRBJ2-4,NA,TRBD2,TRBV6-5,TGTGCCAGCAGTCCGGGACTAGCGGGGACCATAGCCAAAAACATTCAGTACTTC,CASSPGLAGTIAKNIQYF
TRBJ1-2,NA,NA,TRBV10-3,TGTGCCATCAGTGGCAGGGTTTACAGCTATGGCTACACCTTC,CAISGRVYSYGYTF
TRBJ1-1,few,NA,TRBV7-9,TGTGCCAGCAGCTCGCAGGCGTTGATGAACACTGAAGCTTTCTTT,CASSSQALMNTEAFF
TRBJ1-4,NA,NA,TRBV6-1,TGTGCCAGCAGGTGGACAGCAACTAATGAAAAACTGTTTTTT,CASRWTATNEKLFF
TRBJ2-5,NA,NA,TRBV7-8,TGTGCCAGCAGCCCCTTGGGCTTGAGAGGGAATGTTGAGACCCAGTACTTC,CASSPLGLRGNVETQYF
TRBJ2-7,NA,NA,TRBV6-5,TGTGCCGTCTCGTCGGGGAGAGCCTACGAGCAGTACTTC,CAVSSGRAYEQYF
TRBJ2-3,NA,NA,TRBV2,TGTGCCAGGACATCCTTAGCTGCCTCTAGCACAGATACGCAGTATTTT,CARTSLAASSTDTQYF
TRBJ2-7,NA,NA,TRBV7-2,TGTGCCAGCAGCTTAGCTCCTACTTACGAGCAGTACTTC,CASSLAPTYEQYF
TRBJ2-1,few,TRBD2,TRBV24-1,TGTGCCACCAGTGATTTGGCTTCGAGCGGGAAAGATTCCTACAATGAGCAGTTCTTC,CATSDLASSGKDSYNEQFF
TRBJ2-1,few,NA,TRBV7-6,TGTGCCAGCAGCTCCGCCACAGGGGGAGGGCCCAACAATGAGCAGTTCTTC,CASSSATGGGPNNEQFF
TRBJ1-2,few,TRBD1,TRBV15,TGTGCCACCAGCAGGGAAAAGGGACAGTCGAACTATGGCTACACCTTC,CATSREKGQSNYGYTF
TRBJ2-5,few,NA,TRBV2,TGTGCCAGCAGTGAAAGGAACAAAAAGACCCAGTACTTC,CASSERNKKTQYF
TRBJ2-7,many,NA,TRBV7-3,TGTGCCAGCAGCTTATTGGGACGGACTTCCGAGCAGTACTTC,CASSLLGRTSEQYF
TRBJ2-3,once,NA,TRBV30,TGTGCCTGGGGTGGGGGAAGTACGCAGTATTTT,CAWGGGSTQYF
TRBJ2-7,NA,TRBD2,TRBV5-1,TGCGCCAGCAGCTTGGATATGGGACTAGCGGGAGGCGAGCAGTACTTC,CASSLDMGLAGGEQYF
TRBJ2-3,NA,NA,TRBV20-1,TGCAGTGCTAGAGTCCCTAGCACAGATACGCAGTATTTT,CSARVPSTDTQYF
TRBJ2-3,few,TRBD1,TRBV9,TGTGCCAGCAGCCCGGGACAGGAGGCGTATACGCAGTATTTT,CASSPGQEAYTQYF
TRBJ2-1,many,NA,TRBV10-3,TGTGCCATCAGTGAGTCTCGCGTGGGTAGACGTTCCTACAATGAGCAGTTCTTC,CAISESRVGRRSYNEQFF
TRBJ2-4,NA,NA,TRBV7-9,TGTGCCAGCAGCTTAAACGGGGACATTCAGTACTTC,CASSLNGDIQYF
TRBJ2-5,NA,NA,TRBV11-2,TGTGCCAGCAGCTTAACGGGGAGGGGGGCCCAGTACTTC,CASSLTGRGAQYF
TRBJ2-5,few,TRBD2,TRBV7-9,TGTGCCAGCAGCTTCAGGCGGGAGGGACAAGAGACCCAGTACTTC,CASSFRREGQETQYF
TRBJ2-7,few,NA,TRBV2,TGTGCCAGCAGTGAAGGGTGGAAATACGAGCAGTACTTC,CASSEGWKYEQYF
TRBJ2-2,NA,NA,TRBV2,TGTGCCAGCAGGGTCCTACGAGAGTCCGGGGAGCTGTTTTTT,CASRVLRESGELFF
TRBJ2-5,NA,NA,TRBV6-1,TGTGCCAGCAGTCCCCGGGGAAGTTTCAAGACCCAGTACTTC,CASSPRGSFKTQYF
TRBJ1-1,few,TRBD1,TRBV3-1,TGTGCCAGCAGCCAAGATCGAGGGACAGTGAACACTGAAGCTTTCTTT,CASSQDRGTVNTEAFF
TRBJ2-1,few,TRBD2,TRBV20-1,TGCAGTGCTAGAGATTATACTAGCGGGAGAGGCAGGCAGTTCTTC,CSARDYTSGRGRQFF
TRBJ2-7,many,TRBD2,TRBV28,TGTGCCAGCAGTTCCCCTAGCGGGAGCTCCTACGAGCAGTACTTC,CASSSPSGSSYEQYF
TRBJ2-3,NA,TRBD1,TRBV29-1,TGCAGCGTTGAAGACAGGACAGGGGGAGTTGGAACGCAGTATTTT,CSVEDRTGGVGTQYF
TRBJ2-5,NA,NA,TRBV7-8,TGTGCCAGCAGCCCACCCCTGCGCTTCGATGCGGAGACCCAGTACTTC,CASSPPLRFDAETQYF
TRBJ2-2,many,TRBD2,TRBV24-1,TGTGCCACCAGTGGACTAGCGGCCCCATTTCGTGGGGAAAGGACCCAAACCGGGGAGCTGTTTTTT,CATSGLAAPFRGERTQTGELFF
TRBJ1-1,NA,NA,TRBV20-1,TGCAGTGCGGGGGGACGGCAGAACACTGAAGCTTTCTTT,CSAGGRQNTEAFF
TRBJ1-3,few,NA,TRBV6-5,TGTGCCAGTAAGACAGACTCTGGAAACACCATATATTTT,CASKTDSGNTIYF
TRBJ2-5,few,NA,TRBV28,TGTGCCAGCGCGGGGGCCACGATCGGGACCCAGTACTTC,CASAGATIGTQYF
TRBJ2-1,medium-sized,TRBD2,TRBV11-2,TGTGCCAGCAGCCGAGAAGGACTAGCGGGGATTCGGACTATCCGTAATGAGCAGTTCTTC,CASSREGLAGIRTIRNEQFF
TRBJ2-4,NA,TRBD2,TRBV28,TGTGCCAGCAGTTTCACGTACGGACTAGCAGTTGAGGTGGCCAAAAACATTCAGTACTTC,CASSFTYGLAVEVAKNIQYF
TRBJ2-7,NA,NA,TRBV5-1,TGCGCCAGCAGCTTCCCAGGGAAGCCCTACGAGCAGTACTTC,CASSFPGKPYEQYF